The 30 T cell receptor beta chains below were found in one sample sequenced in a study of blood T cells in healthy people across ages. Alongside a J-beta primer mix, a sample-barcoded 5' primer served in a second PCR lasting about 7 to 11 cycles. Each CDR3 protein gets one entry after TCRdb re-called the 5' RACE reads with MiXCR. In the table there are hundreds of thousands of distinct CDR3 sequences, around 21% of which are singletons. The sequencing sample was made of blood. The source of these receptors is a man aged 65 to 85 in good health.

This clonotype came up a few times. The CDR3 DNA is TGTGCCAGCAGCCTCTCCCGGGAGAAAGAGACCCAGTACTTC. Its translation: CASSLSREKETQYF. This sequence joins TRBV3-1 and TRBJ2-5, with D possibly TRBD2 on 6 matching bases. Looked up from germline, CDR1 is LGHDT and CDR2 is YNNKEL (reference sequence). This CDR3 is built from 14 residues. Trimming removed 4 bases at V and 3 bases at J, with 12 bases between.

Ten or more counts support this clonotype. The V gene is TRBV3-1, the J gene TRBJ2-5; 7 nucleotides match TRBD2. Germline CDR1 is LGHDT and CDR2 is YNNKEL (reference sequence). The CDR3 length is 14 residues. J gave up 6 bases and V 0 bases, and 4 bases lay outside the gene matches. CDR3 nucleotide sequence: TGTGCCAGCAGCCAAGATGCGGGGGATCAGACCCAGTACTTC. Amino acids: CASSQDAGDQTQYF.

The chain links TRBV10-3 to TRBJ2-5; 13 positions agree with TRBD2. Germline V gene data show CDR1 as ENHRY and CDR2 as SYGVKD. CDR3 length equals 15 residues. Trimming removed 5 bases from V and 3 bases from J; junction bases left unmatched: 3. The CDR3 spells CAISPGTSGKETQYF. The CDR3 coding sequence is TGTGCCATCAGTCCCGGGACTAGCGGGAAAGAGACCCAGTACTTC.

This clonotype was seen more than once but under ten times. This rearrangement joins TRBV5-1 to TRBJ2-1, with D unclear. V lost 0 bases and J lost 0, with 10 bases in between. CDR1 is SGHRS, CDR2 YFSETQ, per germline. CDR3 size: 16 residues. CDR3 sequence reads: CASSLVASSSYNEQFF. The CDR3 DNA follows: TGCGCCAGCAGCTTGGTCGCTTCAAGCTCCTACAATGAGCAGTTCTTC.

This clonotype was recorded a few times. The chain employs TRBV7-9 and TRBJ2-6, with D hard to call. Germline CDR1 is SEHNR and CDR2 is FQNEAQ (reference sequence). Trimming took 2 bases from V and 1 from J, leaving 15 bases between them. This CDR3 comprises 18 residues. CDR3 bases: TGTGCCAGCAGCTTACCGGCAACCCCACTTTCTGGGGCCAACGTCCTGACTTTC. As protein: CASSLPATPLSGANVLTF.

The chain has TRBV6-5 and TRBJ2-4; TRBD1 is a possible D gene (6 bases). The length of the CDR3 is 17 residues. The V end lost 3 bases, the J end lost 0 bases, and 15 bases lay between the germline ends. Germline V lookup: CDR1 MNHEY, CDR2 SVGAGI. DNA for the CDR3: TGTGCCAGCAGTTATCCCGGGACACGGTTAGCCAAAAACATTCAGTACTTC. Its translation: CASSYPGTRLAKNIQYF.

This clonotype has just a few counts. V gene TRBV5-1 combines with J gene TRBJ2-1; perhaps TRBD1 as D (5 bases). The germline V and J ends were trimmed by 4 bases and 2 bases, with 13 bases remaining between them. The CDR3 sequence is 15 residues long. In germline, CDR1 is SGHRS, CDR2 YFSETQ. This chain's CDR3 is CASSPHRSPYNEQFF. The CDR3 DNA reads TGCGCCAGCAGCCCTCACAGGTCACCCTACAATGAGCAGTTCTTC.

The rearrangement links TRBV5-1 to TRBJ2-3, with D tentatively TRBD2 (5 bases). V lost 0 bases and J lost 1, with 9 bases in between. Germline CDR1 is SGHRS and CDR2 is YFSETQ. The CDR3 runs 15 residues. As DNA, the CDR3 is TGCGCCAGCAGCTTGGCTGAGGGCGGCACAGATACGCAGTATTTT. Translating gives CASSLAEGGTDTQYF.

Of note for this clonotype: A far larger clone differs by one base, so this is likely a read error. This chain uses TRBV7-8 with TRBJ2-5; D is unresolved. V was cut by 0 bases and J by 5 bases, with 7 bases left in between. The CDR3 is made up of 13 amino acids. Germline CDR1 reads SGHVS; CDR2 reads FQNEAQ. The CDR3 DNA is TGTGCCAGCAGCTTAGCGGGATGGGAGACCCAGTACTTC. It specifies CASSLAGWETQYF.

This clonotype came up a few times. The chain couples TRBV30 to TRBJ1-3, with D possibly TRBD1 on 5 matching bases. CDR1 GTSNPN and CDR2 SVGIG come from the germline V gene (reference sequence). There are 16 residues in the CDR3. The V end was cut by 5 bases, the J end by 0 bases, with 17 bases between. CDR3 DNA sequence: TGTGCCTGGGTGGACCCGGGACGGACCTCTGGAAACACCATATATTTT. Amino acid sequence: CAWVDPGRTSGNTIYF.

The chain recombines TRBV6-1 with TRBJ2-6, with TRBD1 as a possible D gene (5 bases). The CDR3 extends over 17 amino acids. Trimming stripped 2 bases from V and 2 bases from J, with 13 bases between. Germline CDR1 is MNHNS and CDR2 is SASEGT. This CDR3 is CASSELRRTTGANVLTF. DNA for the CDR3: TGTGCCAGCAGTGAACTGCGACGGACAACTGGGGCCAACGTCCTGACTTTC.

This clonotype showed up many times. The chain carries TRBV5-6 and TRBJ2-1, with 14 bases lining up with TRBD2. The CDR3 extends over 18 amino acids. Germline assignment: CDR1 SGHDT and CDR2 YYEEEE. V lost 4 bases, J lost 4 bases, and 10 bases stayed unmatched. The CDR3 DNA reads TGTGCCAGCAGCACTGGGACTAGCGGGAGTTATACGTACAATGAGCAGTTCTTC. It codes for CASSTGTSGSYTYNEQFF.

This clonotype has at least ten counts. The chain combines TRBV10-3 with TRBJ2-1; TRBD2 agrees at 10 bases. Germline loops: CDR1 ENHRY, CDR2 SYGVKD. The V segment lost 8 bases and the J segment 0 bases; nucleotides outside the gene matches: 1. CDR3 length: 14 residues. Here the CDR3 DNA reads TGTGCCATCGCTAGCGGGAGCTCCTACAATGAGCAGTTCTTC. Translated: CAIASGSSYNEQFF.

This rearrangement joins TRBV5-1 to TRBJ2-1; 9 positions match TRBD1. The CDR3 contains 14 residues. Germline CDR1 is SGHRS and CDR2 is YFSETQ. Trimming cost V 0 bases and J 5 bases; bases outside gene matches: 0. The CDR3 DNA is TGCGCCAGCAGCTTGGGGGACAGGGACAATGAGCAGTTCTTC. As protein: CASSLGDRDNEQFF.

This chain joins TRBV7-9 and TRBJ2-7; 8 nucleotides line up with TRBD1. Trimming removed 1 base from V and 6 bases from J; junction bases left unmatched: 5. Germline lookup yields CDR1 SEHNR and CDR2 FQNEAQ (reference sequence). The CDR3 has 14 residues. The CDR3 protein is CASSLGQGASEQYF. For the CDR3, the DNA is TGTGCCAGCAGCTTAGGCCAGGGGGCGAGCGAGCAGTACTTC.

This chain links TRBV27 with TRBJ1-2, with 9 bases lining up with TRBD1. CDR3 size: 15 residues. Looked up from germline, CDR1 is MNHEY and CDR2 is SMNVEV (reference sequence). Trimming removed 4 bases from V and 4 bases from J; junction bases left unmatched: 7. In nucleotides, the CDR3 is TGTGCCAGCAGTTCGAGGACAGGGGCGAGCTATGGCTACACCTTC. Translated: CASSSRTGASYGYTF.

This clonotype was detected only a few times. V is TRBV20-1 and J is TRBJ1-1; D not resolved. Germline loops: CDR1 DFQATT, CDR2 SNEGSKA (reference sequence). This CDR3 contains 12 residues. Trimming shortened V by 7 bases and J by 1 base, and 10 bases separated the two germline ends. The CDR3 nucleotides are TGCAGTGGTAACACAAGGAACACTGAAGCTTTCTTT. It translates to CSGNTRNTEAFF.

This clonotype has just a few counts. The gene calls are TRBV2 and TRBJ2-6; TRBD1 agrees at 8 bases. The CDR3 extends over 16 amino acids. Germline V CDR1 and CDR2: SNHLY, FYNNEI. Unmatched junction bases numbered 4, after V lost 2 bases and J lost 4 bases. In DNA, the CDR3 is TGTGCCAGCAGTGAACAGGGGGCGAGAGGGGCCAACGTCCTGACTTTC. It specifies CASSEQGARGANVLTF.

The CDR3 loop reads CASSSQGLDEKLFF. Written as DNA, the CDR3 is TGTGCCAGCAGTTCACAGGGATTAGATGAAAAACTGTTTTTT. The chain uses TRBV27 and TRBJ1-4; the D gene is possibly TRBD1 (6 bases). The CDR3 contains 14 residues. Trimming removed 4 bases at V and 6 bases at J, with 12 bases between. Germline lookup yields CDR1 MNHEY and CDR2 SMNVEV (reference sequence).

This clonotype was counted between two and nine times. The V gene is TRBV18, the J gene TRBJ2-7; 12 bases fit TRBD1. V was clipped by 6 bases and J by 6 bases; unmatched bases: 6. The CDR3 loop spans 14 amino acids. From germline, CDR1 is KGHSH and CDR2 LQKENI. The CDR3 DNA is TGTGCCAGCTCCCCTGGGACAGGGGGCTCCGAGCAGTACTTC. This codes for CASSPGTGGSEQYF.

At least ten counts were recorded for this clonotype. The V gene is TRBV7-9, the J gene TRBJ2-5; the match to TRBD1 covers 7 bases. This CDR3 region has 13 residues. Trimming at V came to 8 bases and at J to 2 bases, leaving 5 bases not matched to a gene. Germline V CDR1 and CDR2: SEHNR, FQNEAQ (reference sequence). The CDR3 bases are TGTGCCAGCGAAAGGGGACAGCAAGAGACCCAGTACTTC. Residues: CASERGQQETQYF.

This clonotype occurred a few times. This chain connects TRBV28 to TRBJ1-6; 7 bases are shared with TRBD1. The V gene's germline CDR1 is MDHEN and CDR2 SYDVKM. The V segment lost 7 bases and the J segment 7 bases; nucleotides outside the gene matches: 7. The CDR3 runs to 14 residues. The CDR3 here is CASNSQGRNSPLHF. DNA for the CDR3: TGTGCCAGCAACTCACAGGGGAGGAATTCACCCCTCCACTTT.

This clonotype was picked up many times. V and J are TRBV20-1 and TRBJ1-4, with 10 bases matching TRBD1. CDR3 length equals 14 residues. Per germline, CDR1 DFQATT and CDR2 SNEGSKA (reference sequence). V was pared by 3 bases and J by 8 bases, with 6 bases of the junction left unmatched. DNA for the CDR3: TGCAGTGCTAGCACCGGGACAGGGGTGGAAAAACTGTTTTTT. It encodes CSASTGTGVEKLFF.

The rearrangement joins TRBV28 to TRBJ2-5, with 11 bases that match TRBD2. Germline CDR1 reads MDHEN; CDR2 reads SYDVKM. This CDR3 region has 17 residues. Trimming took 2 bases from V and 0 from J; bases not matched to a gene: 5. CDR3 bases: TGTGCCAGCAGTTTAGAGGTGACTAGCGGGAACCAAGAGACCCAGTACTTC. As protein: CASSLEVTSGNQETQYF.

This clonotype was detected many times. The chain couples TRBV20-1 to TRBJ2-5, with 11 bases that match TRBD2. The length of the CDR3 is 14 residues. Germline V gene sequence: CDR1 DFQATT, CDR2 SNEGSKA (reference sequence). V was clipped by 5 bases and J by 3 bases; unmatched bases: 5. This CDR3 reads CSAPGLAGKETQYF. CDR3 coding DNA: TGCAGTGCTCCAGGACTAGCGGGTAAAGAGACCCAGTACTTC.

This clonotype was recorded a few times. This chain connects TRBV7-3 to TRBJ2-3; 7 bases are a match to TRBD2. V gave up 5 bases and J gave up 3 bases; unmatched junction bases: 8. The CDR3 covers 15 residues. Per the germline V gene, CDR1 is SGHTA and CDR2 is FQGTGA. CDR3 sequence reads: CASSTGLGGTDTQYF. CDR3 sequence (DNA): TGTGCCAGCAGCACTGGGCTGGGGGGGACAGATACGCAGTATTTT.

The V call is TRBV20-1, the J call TRBJ2-3; 10 bases fit TRBD2. This CDR3 comprises 14 residues. Germline CDR1 is DFQATT and CDR2 is SNEGSKA (reference sequence). The V gene end was trimmed by 1 base and the J gene end by 6 bases; junction bases not matched to a gene: 4. CDR3 loop: CSARVLAGVDTQYF. The CDR3 DNA reads TGCAGTGCTAGAGTCCTAGCGGGAGTCGATACGCAGTATTTT.

This clonotype has a handful of counts. The chain is built from TRBV7-6 and TRBJ2-3, with 14 bases aligning to TRBD2. This CDR3 has 16 amino acids. After removal of 5 bases from V and 4 bases from J, the junction contained 5 bases not matched to a gene. Per germline, CDR1 SGHVS and CDR2 FNYEAQ. This CDR3 is CASSRTSGRRSDTQYF. CDR3 DNA: TGTGCCAGCAGCAGGACTAGCGGGAGGAGGTCAGATACGCAGTATTTT.

This clonotype was picked up one time. Sequence at one end of the junction differs from germline and may be a read error. The chain recombines TRBV28 with TRBJ2-2; 11 nucleotides align to TRBD2. The germline V gene has CDR1 MDHEN and CDR2 SYDVKM. The CDR3 length is 15 residues. CDR3 bases: TGTGCCAGCAGTCCCGGGACTAGCGGAGCCGGGGAGCTGCTTTTT. Translated, it gives CASSPGTSGAGELLF.

This clonotype showed up just once. V and J are TRBV23-1 and TRBJ1-4; 9 nucleotides match TRBD1. TRBV23-1 is identified as an open reading frame with a role that is uncertain. The CDR3 contains 15 residues. With V trimmed by 4 bases and J by 8 bases, 8 bases remained unmatched. The CDR3 DNA is TGCGCCAGCAGTCCCCCACAGGGGGCGGAGGAAAAACTGTTTTTT. It encodes CASSPPQGAEEKLFF.